What follows are 21 T cell receptor beta chains derived from one specimen sequenced in a study of CD4 and CD8 cells across lung adenocarcinoma regions. TCRdb analysed the PCR reads with MiXCR anew, one entry per CDR3 protein. The table lists about 19,000 distinct CDR3 sequences, roughly 46% of them singletons. Sequenced input: CD4+ T cells from the margin of a lung tumor. These receptors came from a male donor with lung adenocarcinoma. The CD4 and CD8 labels of this study may be unreliable.

This clonotype was counted between two and nine times. The rearrangement joins TRBV11-1 to TRBJ2-2; D unclear. V lost 1 base and J 4 bases, leaving 10 bases between the germline ends. The germline V gene has CDR1 SGHAT and CDR2 FQDESV (reference sequence). The CDR3 contains 15 residues. The DNA of the CDR3 is TGTGCCAGCAGCTTAGGATCAGGCCGCACCGGGGAGCTGTTTTTT. Its protein is CASSLGSGRTGELFF.

The rearrangement links TRBV20-1 to TRBJ2-5; possibly TRBD2 for D (5 bases). CDR3 size: 13 residues. Per germline, CDR1 DFQATT and CDR2 SNEGSKA (reference sequence). V was clipped by 3 bases and J by 5 bases, with 13 bases between them. The CDR3 bases are TGCAGTGCTAGGAAGCTAGCAATGGAGACCCAGTACTTC. Amino acids: CSARKLAMETQYF.

This chain uses TRBV27 with TRBJ2-1, with unresolved D. V lost 7 bases, J lost 5 bases, and 15 bases lay in between. This CDR3 has 14 residues. Germline loops: CDR1 MNHEY, CDR2 SMNVEV (reference sequence). CDR3 protein: CASIHLWGNNEQFF. The CDR3 region has the DNA TGTGCCAGCATCCATCTCTGGGGAAACAATGAGCAGTTCTTC.

This clonotype appeared once. This chain joins TRBV6-1 and TRBJ2-5; D uncertain. CDR1 MNHNS and CDR2 SASEGT come from the germline V gene. Trimming removed 4 bases at V and 0 bases at J, with 12 bases between. The CDR3 is made up of 15 amino acids. The CDR3 reads CASSAPNLDQETQYF. CDR3 in DNA: TGTGCCAGCAGTGCCCCCAATCTGGACCAAGAGACCCAGTACTTC.

This clonotype has a count of ten or more. V is TRBV6-4 and J is TRBJ2-3, with D possibly called TRBD1 or TRBD2 (5 bases each). This CDR3 is built from 15 residues. Germline V gene sequence: CDR1 MRHNA, CDR2 SNTAGT. V was cut by 2 bases and J by 1 base, with 10 bases left in between. This chain's CDR3 is CASSDRLGGTDTQYF. The CDR3 DNA sequence: TGTGCCAGCAGTGACCGACTGGGGGGCACAGATACGCAGTATTTT.

Ten or more counts support this clonotype. This chain links TRBV10-3 with TRBJ1-3; D remains ambiguous. Germline CDR1 reads ENHRY; CDR2 reads SYGVKD. The germline V and J ends were trimmed by 6 bases and 2 bases, with 11 bases remaining between them. The CDR3 has 14 amino acids. The CDR3 bases are TGTGCCATCAGGATACAAGACCCTGGAAACACCATATATTTT. It translates to CAIRIQDPGNTIYF.

This clonotype is judged medium-sized. This CDR3 is CASSRPGSVETQYF. The DNA for the CDR3 is TGTGCCAGCAGTCGTCCGGGCTCCGTTGAGACCCAGTACTTC. The genes are TRBV28 and TRBJ2-5, with D hard to call. Germline CDR1 and CDR2: MDHEN and SYDVKM. The CDR3 is 14 residues long. V lost 5 bases and J 5 bases, leaving 15 bases between the germline ends.

This clonotype was observed many times. The chain couples TRBV4-1 to TRBJ2-1; TRBD2 agrees at 11 bases. V lost 4 bases, J lost 8 bases, and 10 bases stayed unmatched. The CDR3 contains 16 residues. Germline CDR1 is MGHRA and CDR2 is YSYEKL. This CDR3 is CASSPRVAGGLDEQFF. DNA of the CDR3: TGCGCCAGCAGCCCCCGAGTAGCGGGGGGGTTGGATGAGCAGTTCTTC.

This clonotype is labeled medium-sized. The V call is TRBV6-1, the J call TRBJ1-5, with 8 bases that match TRBD1. Losses at the gene ends were 3 bases for V and 2 bases for J; bases not matched to a gene: 6. The germline V gene encodes CDR1 MNHNS and CDR2 SASEGT. The CDR3 extends over 16 amino acids. The CDR3 reads CASSDQGAVGNQPQHF. CDR3 coding DNA: TGTGCCAGCAGTGACCAGGGGGCGGTTGGCAATCAGCCCCAGCATTTT.

This chain connects TRBV10-3 to TRBJ2-5, with 8 bases matching TRBD2. CDR3 length: 15 residues. CDR1 and CDR2 from the germline V gene are ENHRY and SYGVKD. CDR3 nucleotide sequence: TGTTCCGCGGGGGGCGTGGCGGGACGTCGAGAGACCCAGTACTTC. This codes for CSAGGVAGRRETQYF.

This clonotype was observed a handful of times. The genes are TRBV27 and TRBJ2-6; D remains ambiguous. Trimming shortened V by 3 bases and J by 4 bases, and 4 bases separated the two germline ends. This CDR3 has 13 amino acids. CDR1 MNHEY and CDR2 SMNVEV come from the germline V gene (reference sequence). The CDR3 coding sequence is TGTGCCAGCAGTTTGACCGGGGCCAACGTCCTGACTTTC. The encoded protein is CASSLTGANVLTF.

The CDR3 loop reads CASSNRDRDSGELFF. CDR3 in DNA: TGTGCCAGCAGTAACCGGGACAGGGATTCCGGGGAGCTGTTTTTT. This rearrangement joins TRBV6-2 or TRBV6-3 to TRBJ2-2, with TRBD1 identical over 9 bases. The CDR3 loop spans 15 amino acids. Per germline, CDR1 MNHEY and CDR2 SVGEGT. Trimming removed 5 bases from V and 6 bases from J; junction bases left unmatched: 7.

The V call is TRBV20-1, the J call TRBJ2-4; 16 bases are shared with TRBD2. The J segment lost 2 bases and the V segment lost 3 bases, leaving 4 bases of the junction unmatched. This CDR3 is 17 amino acids long. CDR1 is DFQATT, CDR2 SNEGSKA, per germline (reference sequence). CDR3 region: CSARGLAGGPTKNIQYF. For the CDR3, the DNA is TGCAGTGCTAGGGGACTAGCGGGAGGGCCGACCAAAAACATTCAGTACTTC.

The V call is TRBV11-3, the J call TRBJ2-2; no clear D. This CDR3 has 13 residues. V lost 5 bases and J 7 bases, leaving 11 bases between the germline ends. Germline V lookup: CDR1 SGHNT, CDR2 YENEEA. CDR3 bases: TGTGCCAGCAGCCCGAGGTGGAACGGGGAGCTGTTTTTT. Its translation is CASSPRWNGELFF. The variable domain in full, with the rest retrieved from reference TRBV11-3 and TRBJ2-2, is EAGVVQSPRYKIIEKKQPVAFWCNPISGHNTLYWYLQNLGQGPELLIRYENEEAVDDSQLPKDRFSAERLKGVDSTLKIQPAELGDSAVYLCASSPRWNGELFFGEGSRLTVL.

The chain employs TRBV3-1 and TRBJ2-1; D remains ambiguous. The DNA end lines up better with TRBJ2-7; the J call may be wrong. This CDR3 contains 13 residues. Germline CDR1 is LGHDT and CDR2 is YNNKEL (reference sequence). The CDR3 nucleotides read TGTGCCAGCAGCCAAGGGCTTGTGGCAGAGCAGTACTTC. Protein: CASSQGLVAEQYF.

As to this clonotype: One junction end disagrees with the germline gene, perhaps due to a read error. V is TRBV6-1 and J is TRBJ2-3; perhaps D is TRBD1 or TRBD2 (6 bases each). The germline V gene has CDR1 MNHNS and CDR2 SASEGT. The CDR3 sequence is 15 residues long. The CDR3 bases are TGTGCCAGGAGTATCGGGGGCAGCCTCCTAGAGACCCAGTATTTC. Translated, it gives CARSIGGSLLETQYF.

This clonotype was observed a few times. The J gene is TRBJ2-1, the V gene TRBV5-5; D gene unclear. The CDR3 has 12 residues. Germline V gene lookup returns CDR1 SGHKS and CDR2 YYEKEE (reference sequence). V dropped 5 bases and J dropped 8 bases, with 11 bases sitting between them. CDR3 amino acids: CASSYYGDEQFF. DNA of the CDR3: TGTGCCAGCAGTTACTATGGCGATGAGCAGTTCTTC. The entire variable domain, with the rest obtained from reference TRBV5-5 and TRBJ2-1, is as follows: DAGVTQSPTHLIKTRGQQVTLRCSPISGHKSVSWYQQVLGQGPQFIFQYYEKEERGRGNFPDRFSARQFPNYSSELNVNALLLGDSALYLCASSYYGDEQFFGPGTRLTVL.

Concerning this clonotype itself: Possible read error: a much larger clone is one base away. The gene calls are TRBV14 and TRBJ2-4; no firm D call. V was cut by 4 bases and J by 13 bases, with 20 bases left in between. The V gene's germline CDR1 is SGHDN and CDR2 FVKESK. This CDR3 is built from 14 residues. CDR3 protein: CASSLRPLVNEQYF. CDR3 bases: TGTGCCAGCAGCCTACGTCCTCTGGTGAATGAGCAGTACTTC.

In this sample, this clonotype turned up a few times. Sequence at one end of the junction differs from germline and may be a read error. The rearrangement links TRBV6-1 to TRBJ2-2; TRBD2 agrees at 15 bases. The CDR3 runs 19 residues. Germline V gene lookup returns CDR1 MNHNS and CDR2 SASEGT. CDR3 sequence (DNA): TGTGCCAGCAGTGATTACCGGACTAGCGGGAGGGACGAACACCGGGGAGCTGTTTTT. Residues: CASSDYRTSGRDEHRGAVF.

The table lists this clonotype with a count of one. The rearrangement uses TRBV6-5 and TRBJ1-1, with D unresolved. Trimming left V 2 bases short and J 1 base short, with 5 bases between. Germline V gene data show CDR1 as MNHEY and CDR2 as SVGAGI. This CDR3 spans 13 amino acids. The CDR3 loop reads CASSYAGNTEAFF. The CDR3 nucleotides are TGTGCCAGCAGTTACGCGGGGAACACTGAAGCTTTCTTT.

This clonotype was picked up many times. J is TRBJ2-5 and V is TRBV6-1, with D unresolved. The CDR3 totals 15 residues. V lost 9 bases and J lost 4, with 21 bases in between. Germline CDR1 reads MNHNS; CDR2 reads SASEGT. CDR3 nucleotides: TGTGCCAGTGGAGTGGGCCTAGAGGCGCGAGAGACCCAGTACTTC. Its translation is CASGVGLEARETQYF.